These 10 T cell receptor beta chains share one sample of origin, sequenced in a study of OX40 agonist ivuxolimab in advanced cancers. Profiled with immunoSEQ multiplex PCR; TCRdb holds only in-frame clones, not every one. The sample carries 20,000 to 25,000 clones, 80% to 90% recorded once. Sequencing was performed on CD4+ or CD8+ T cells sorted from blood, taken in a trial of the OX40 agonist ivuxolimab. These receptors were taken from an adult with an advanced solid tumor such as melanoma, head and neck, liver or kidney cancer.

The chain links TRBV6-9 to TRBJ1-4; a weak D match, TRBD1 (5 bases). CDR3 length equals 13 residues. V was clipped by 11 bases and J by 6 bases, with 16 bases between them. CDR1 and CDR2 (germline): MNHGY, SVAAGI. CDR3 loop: CAAGAPLDEKLFF. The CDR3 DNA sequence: TGTGCCGCCGGGGCACCCCTAGATGAAAAACTGTTTTTT.

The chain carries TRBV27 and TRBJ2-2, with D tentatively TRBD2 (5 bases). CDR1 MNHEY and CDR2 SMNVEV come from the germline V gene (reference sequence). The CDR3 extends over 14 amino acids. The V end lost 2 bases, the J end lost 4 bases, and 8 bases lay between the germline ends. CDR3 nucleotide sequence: TGTGCCAGCAGTTTAGGTGGAGGCACCGGGGAGCTGTTTTTT. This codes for CASSLGGGTGELFF.

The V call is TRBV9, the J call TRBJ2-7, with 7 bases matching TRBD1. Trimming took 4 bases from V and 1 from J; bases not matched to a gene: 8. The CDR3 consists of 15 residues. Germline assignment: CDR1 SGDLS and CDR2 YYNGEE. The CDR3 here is CASSLTQDRSYEQYF. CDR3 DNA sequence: TGTGCCAGCAGCCTTACGCAGGACAGGTCCTACGAGCAGTACTTC. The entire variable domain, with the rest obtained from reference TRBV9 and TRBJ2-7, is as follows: DSGVTQTPKHLITATGQRVTLRCSPRSGDLSVYWYQQSLDQGLQFLIQYYNGEERAKGNILERFSAQQFPDLHSELNLSSLELGDSALYFCASSLTQDRSYEQYFGPGTRLTVT.

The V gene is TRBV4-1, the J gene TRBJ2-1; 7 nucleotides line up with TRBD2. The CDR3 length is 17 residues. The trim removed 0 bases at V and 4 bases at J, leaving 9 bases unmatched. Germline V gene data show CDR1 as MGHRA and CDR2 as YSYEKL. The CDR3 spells CASSQDRVGGYYNEQFF. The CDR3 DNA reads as TGCGCCAGCAGCCAAGACCGAGTGGGGGGGTATTACAATGAGCAGTTCTTC.

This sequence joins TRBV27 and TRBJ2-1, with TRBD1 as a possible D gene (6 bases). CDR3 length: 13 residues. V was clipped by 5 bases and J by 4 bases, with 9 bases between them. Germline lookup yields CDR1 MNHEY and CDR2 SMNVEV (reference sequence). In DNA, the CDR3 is TGTGCCAGCAGTAGGACAGTTTACAATGAGCAGTTCTTC. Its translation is CASSRTVYNEQFF.

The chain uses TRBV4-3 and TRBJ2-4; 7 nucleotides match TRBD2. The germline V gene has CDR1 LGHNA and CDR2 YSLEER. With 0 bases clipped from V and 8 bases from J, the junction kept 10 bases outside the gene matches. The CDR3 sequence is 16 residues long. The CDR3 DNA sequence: TGCGCCAGCAGCCAAGATCTTGGCGAGCGGGGTTACATTCAGTACTTC. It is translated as CASSQDLGERGYIQYF.

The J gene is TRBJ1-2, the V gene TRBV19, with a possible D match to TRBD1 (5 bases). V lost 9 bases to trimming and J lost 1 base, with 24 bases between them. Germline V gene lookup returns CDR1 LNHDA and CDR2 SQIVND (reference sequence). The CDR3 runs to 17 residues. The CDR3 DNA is TGTGCCAGCGGGACGGAACCGGGGACGCCGCGTAACTATGGCTACACCTTC. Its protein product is CASGTEPGTPRNYGYTF.

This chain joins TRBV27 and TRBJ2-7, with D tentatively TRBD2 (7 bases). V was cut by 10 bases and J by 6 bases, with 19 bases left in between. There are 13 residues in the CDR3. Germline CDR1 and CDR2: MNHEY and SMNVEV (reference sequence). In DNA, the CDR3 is TGTGCCACGGGGGGCAGGGTCTTCGGCGAGCAGTACTTC. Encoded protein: CATGGRVFGEQYF.

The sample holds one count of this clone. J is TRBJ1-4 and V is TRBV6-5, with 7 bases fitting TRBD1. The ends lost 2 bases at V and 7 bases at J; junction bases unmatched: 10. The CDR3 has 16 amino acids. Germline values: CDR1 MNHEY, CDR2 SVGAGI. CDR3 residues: CASSYVYRGGSEKLFF. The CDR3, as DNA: TGTGCCAGCAGTTACGTTTACAGGGGAGGGAGTGAAAAACTGTTTTTT.

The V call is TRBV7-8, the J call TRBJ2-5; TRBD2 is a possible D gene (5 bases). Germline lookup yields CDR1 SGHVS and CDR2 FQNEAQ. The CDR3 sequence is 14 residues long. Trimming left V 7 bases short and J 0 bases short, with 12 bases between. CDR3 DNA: TGTGCCAGCACTCTATTCGGGGACCAAGAGACCCAGTACTTC. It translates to CASTLFGDQETQYF.